The 24 T cell receptor beta chains given below trace back to one sample, sequenced in a study of human T cells and chemical hapten exposure (dated by TCRdb to the early 2020s). The library was generated by RACE. This sample was sequenced with a NextSeq 500. In TCRdb, the public reads were trimmed at Q25 with fastp and aligned with MiXCR, with productive beta chains retained. Rows merge per CDR3 protein into single entries with the most common DNA and genes. The sample table records nearly 350,000 distinct CDR3 sequences; around 7% of these occur just once. Jointly, the top ten make up around 8.4% of the sample. Sample time point, as interpreted from the label and publication: patch test 1, 2 weeks after DPC sensitization. In light of the paper, this sample's treatment or condition label describes: therapeutic diphenylcyclopropenone sensitization with weekly scalp DPC. This specimen was whole blood, taken in connection with sensitization to the hapten diphenylcyclopropenone (DPC). Receptors were obtained from a woman younger than 35 with alopecia areata. Some clones in this sample may be carry-over from other donors' samples.

This clonotype was picked up many times. The rearrangement uses TRBV6-1 and TRBJ1-1; the D is unclear. The germline CDR1 and CDR2 sequences are MNHNS and SASEGT. Trimming shortened V by 11 bases and J by 7 bases, and 5 bases separated the two germline ends. The CDR3 extends over 8 amino acids. The CDR3 sequence: CALSEAFF. The CDR3, as DNA: TGTGCCCTCAGTGAAGCTTTCTTT.

Worth noting for this clonotype: A much larger clone differs from this one at a single base, so this may be a read error. The chain has TRBV12-3 or TRBV12-4 and TRBJ1-5; D gene uncertain. The germline V and J ends were trimmed by 2 bases and 0 bases, with 5 bases remaining between them. CDR3 length equals 14 residues. CDR3 coding DNA: TGTGCCAGCAGTTTATGGTATAGCAATCAGCCCCAGCATTTT. Its protein product is CASSLWYSNQPQHF.

The table lists this clonotype with a few counts. The rearrangement uses TRBV20-1 and TRBJ1-5; D unresolved. The CDR3 runs 15 residues. Per the germline V gene, CDR1 is DFQATT and CDR2 is SNEGSKA (reference sequence). V gave up 3 bases and J gave up 3 bases, with 15 bases separating them. Here the CDR3 DNA reads TGCAGTGCTAGTCTCGGGCTGGCTTTCAATCAGCCCCAGCATTTT. Its protein is CSASLGLAFNQPQHF.

This clonotype was detected only a few times. V gene TRBV7-9 combines with J gene TRBJ2-1; possible D gene TRBD2, 6 bases. Germline values: CDR1 SEHNR, CDR2 FQNEAQ (reference sequence). This CDR3 region has 14 residues. The V gene lost 1 base and the J gene lost 4 bases, with 8 bases spanning the gap. The CDR3 spells CASSLVGGYNEQFF. As DNA, the CDR3 is TGTGCCAGCAGCTTAGTAGGAGGGTACAATGAGCAGTTCTTC.

The genes are TRBV7-2 and TRBJ2-3; TRBD1 might be the D (5 bases). CDR3 length equals 15 residues. V was pared by 3 bases and J by 0 bases, with 10 bases between. Germline V lookup: CDR1 SGHTA, CDR2 FQGNSA. CDR3 DNA sequence: TGTGCCAGCAGCTTCCCGTGGGGCAGCACAGATACGCAGTATTTT. This translates into CASSFPWGSTDTQYF.

This clonotype came up a few times. This chain connects TRBV5-1 to TRBJ1-6; D might be TRBD1 (5 bases). The V and J ends lost 3 bases and 10 bases respectively, with 14 bases between them. CDR3 length equals 14 residues. Germline V gene lookup returns CDR1 SGHRS and CDR2 YFSETQ. CDR3 in DNA: TGCGCCAGCAGCTCACACGAATACAGGTCACCCCTCCACTTT. This codes for CASSSHEYRSPLHF.

The rearrangement links TRBV7-9 to TRBJ1-1; D unclear. The CDR3 is 14 amino acids. Between the trimmed V and J ends, which lost 0 bases and 0 bases, there was a span of 5 bases. Germline V gene lookup returns CDR1 SEHNR and CDR2 FQNEAQ (reference sequence). The CDR3, as DNA: TGTGCCAGCAGCTTAGCGATAATGAACACTGAAGCTTTCTTT. It codes for CASSLAIMNTEAFF.

This chain connects TRBV6-2 or TRBV6-3 to TRBJ1-5; tentative D call: TRBD1 (6 bases). Germline loops: CDR1 MNHEY, CDR2 SVGEGT. The CDR3 runs to 13 residues. V was pared by 7 bases and J by 3 bases, with 10 bases between. This CDR3 is CASTRTANQPQHF. CDR3 nucleotide sequence: TGTGCCAGCACCAGGACAGCCAATCAGCCCCAGCATTTT.

This clonotype was picked up many times. The V call is TRBV7-8, the J call TRBJ2-7; D unclear. Germline CDR1 SGHVS, CDR2 FQNEAQ. Between the trimmed V and J ends, which lost 3 bases and 3 bases, there was a span of 6 bases. The CDR3 is made up of 12 amino acids. The CDR3: CASSFIGYEQYF. The CDR3 bases are TGTGCCAGCAGCTTCATCGGCTACGAGCAGTACTTC.

The sample holds many counts of this clonotype. The gene calls are TRBV5-6 and TRBJ1-1; D may be TRBD1 (6 bases). The CDR3 spans 13 residues. Trimming stripped 1 base from V and 4 bases from J, with 8 bases between. The germline V gene encodes CDR1 SGHDT and CDR2 YYEEEE. The chain's CDR3 is CASSLQGSTEAFF. CDR3 in DNA: TGTGCCAGCAGCTTGCAGGGGTCCACTGAAGCTTTCTTT.

This clonotype was counted between two and nine times. The J gene is TRBJ2-7, the V gene TRBV28; a possible D gene is TRBD1 (7 bases). The ends were cut back, 5 bases at V and 3 bases at J, with 11 bases in the middle. Germline CDR1 MDHEN, CDR2 SYDVKM. There are 13 residues in the CDR3. The CDR3 protein is CASSGGDSYEQYF. CDR3 coding DNA: TGTGCCAGCAGTGGAGGGGACAGCTACGAGCAGTACTTC.

This clonotype came up a few times. The chain links TRBV6-1 to TRBJ2-7; 12 bases map to TRBD2. J gave up 3 bases and V 6 bases, and 9 bases lay outside the gene matches. The CDR3 runs 16 residues. Germline assignment: CDR1 MNHNS and CDR2 SASEGT. In DNA, the CDR3 is TGTGCCAGCAGGGTAAGCAAGACTAGCGGGGGCTACGAGCAGTACTTC. Translating gives CASRVSKTSGGYEQYF.

V usage is TRBV6-2 or TRBV6-3 and J usage is TRBJ1-1; a possible D gene is TRBD1 (6 bases). V lost 6 bases, J lost 8 bases, and 16 bases lay in between. Germline lookup yields CDR1 MNHEY and CDR2 SVGEGT. The CDR3 is made up of 13 amino acids. CDR3 sequence reads: CASSAGGRSEAFF. In DNA, the CDR3 is TGTGCCAGCAGCGCCGGGGGCCGATCCGAAGCTTTCTTT.

This clonotype turned up a few times. The chain joins TRBV12-3 or TRBV12-4 to TRBJ2-3, with a possible D match to TRBD2 (5 bases). CDR3 length: 12 residues. V gave up 6 bases and J gave up 10 bases, with 14 bases separating them. The CDR3 region is CASSPDYHPQYF. The CDR3 nucleotides read TGTGCCAGCAGCCCCGACTATCATCCGCAGTATTTT.

This clonotype was seen a few times. V is TRBV29-1 and J is TRBJ2-6, with D possibly TRBD2 on 6 matching bases. V lost 4 bases and J lost 0, with 13 bases in between. The germline V gene encodes CDR1 SQVTM and CDR2 ANQGSEA. There are 16 residues in the CDR3. The CDR3 loop is CSVVGTAASGANVLTF. The CDR3 nucleotides read TGCAGCGTTGTTGGGACTGCAGCCTCTGGGGCCAACGTCCTGACTTTC.

The rearrangement links TRBV6-5 to TRBJ1-1; D call uncertain. This CDR3 contains 12 residues. Trimming pared 7 bases from V and 6 bases from J, leaving 12 bases between. Germline CDR1 MNHEY, CDR2 SVGAGI. CDR3 loop: CASNPTGAEAFF. CDR3 DNA: TGTGCCAGCAATCCTACCGGGGCTGAAGCTTTCTTT.

There are a few counts of this clonotype. The chain combines TRBV7-2 with TRBJ2-5; D possibly corresponds to TRBD2 (6 bases). Trimming stripped 5 bases from V and 9 bases from J, with 19 bases between. The CDR3 is made up of 14 amino acids. Germline loops: CDR1 SGHTA, CDR2 FQGNSA. The CDR3 region is CASSKTLEGGPQYF. The CDR3 coding sequence is TGTGCCAGCAGCAAAACCCTCGAGGGAGGTCCCCAGTACTTC. Complete variable domain (other parts from reference TRBV7-2 and TRBJ2-5): GAGVSQSPSNKVTEKGKDVELRCDPISGHTALYWYRQSLGQGLEFLIYFQGNSAPDKSGLPSDRFSAERTGGSVSTLTIQRTQQEDSAVYLCASSKTLEGGPQYFGPGTRLLVL.

This clonotype was seen only a few times. This sequence joins TRBV6-2 or TRBV6-3 and TRBJ1-1; 7 nucleotides align to TRBD1. Losses at the gene ends were 6 bases for V and 4 bases for J; bases not matched to a gene: 8. The CDR3 sequence is 14 residues long. The V gene's germline CDR1 is MNHEY and CDR2 SVGEGT. Here the CDR3 reads CASRETGMGTEAFF. As DNA, the CDR3 is TGTGCCAGCAGAGAGACAGGGATGGGCACTGAAGCTTTCTTT.

The table lists this clonotype with a few counts. V usage is TRBV6-6 and J usage is TRBJ1-2; D gene uncertain. The CDR3 loop spans 15 amino acids. The V and J ends lost 3 bases and 0 bases respectively, with 11 bases between them. The germline V gene encodes CDR1 MNHNY and CDR2 SVGAGI (reference sequence). The CDR3 loop reads CASSYQQATNYGYTF. The DNA for the CDR3 is TGTGCCAGCAGTTATCAGCAGGCAACTAACTATGGCTACACCTTC.

Only a few counts were recorded for this clonotype. The rearrangement uses TRBV7-9 and TRBJ2-3, with 8 bases lining up with TRBD1. Germline trimming cut 7 bases from V and 5 bases from J; bases unmatched to any gene: 8. The CDR3 length is 14 residues. The V gene's germline CDR1 is SEHNR and CDR2 FQNEAQ (reference sequence). The CDR3 DNA follows: TGTGCCAGCACCATCAAACAGGGGGAAGATACGCAGTATTTT. Translation gives CASTIKQGEDTQYF. Filled out from reference TRBV7-9 and TRBJ2-3, the complete variable domain reads DTGVSQNPRHKITKRGQNVTFRCDPISEHNRLYWYRQTLGQGPEFLTYFQNEAQLEKSRLLSDRFSAERPKGSFSTLEIQRTEQGDSAMYLCASTIKQGEDTQYFGPGTRLTVL.

The genes are TRBV5-1 and TRBJ1-1; 7 nucleotides match TRBD1. There are 12 residues in the CDR3. Germline CDR1 and CDR2: SGHRS and YFSETQ. With V trimmed by 4 bases and J by 6 bases, 3 bases remained unmatched. The CDR3 sequence is CASSPGQPEAFF. The CDR3 region has the DNA TGCGCCAGCAGCCCGGGACAGCCTGAAGCTTTCTTT.

The genes are TRBV20-1 and TRBJ2-3; D ambiguous. The CDR3 contains 12 residues. In germline, CDR1 is DFQATT, CDR2 SNEGSKA (reference sequence). The V end was cut by 6 bases, the J end by 3 bases, with 10 bases between. The CDR3 region is CSAQPTTDTQYF. DNA for the CDR3: TGCAGTGCCCAACCCACGACAGATACGCAGTATTTT.

J is TRBJ1-1 and V is TRBV5-1; no clear D. The CDR3 sequence is 13 residues long. Germline V CDR1 and CDR2: SGHRS, YFSETQ. The V end lost 2 bases, the J end lost 8 bases, and 13 bases lay between the germline ends. As DNA, the CDR3 is TGCGCCAGCAGCTTTCAGGTACAAGGCGAAGCTTTCTTT. It specifies CASSFQVQGEAFF.

This clonotype was seen only a few times. The genes are TRBV6-1 and TRBJ1-1; D is unclear. Looked up from germline, CDR1 is MNHNS and CDR2 is SASEGT. This CDR3 contains 8 residues. V was shortened by 0 bases and J by 13 bases, with 0 bases between the two germline ends. The CDR3 region is CASSEAFF. CDR3 bases: TGTGCCAGCAGTGAAGCTTTCTTT.